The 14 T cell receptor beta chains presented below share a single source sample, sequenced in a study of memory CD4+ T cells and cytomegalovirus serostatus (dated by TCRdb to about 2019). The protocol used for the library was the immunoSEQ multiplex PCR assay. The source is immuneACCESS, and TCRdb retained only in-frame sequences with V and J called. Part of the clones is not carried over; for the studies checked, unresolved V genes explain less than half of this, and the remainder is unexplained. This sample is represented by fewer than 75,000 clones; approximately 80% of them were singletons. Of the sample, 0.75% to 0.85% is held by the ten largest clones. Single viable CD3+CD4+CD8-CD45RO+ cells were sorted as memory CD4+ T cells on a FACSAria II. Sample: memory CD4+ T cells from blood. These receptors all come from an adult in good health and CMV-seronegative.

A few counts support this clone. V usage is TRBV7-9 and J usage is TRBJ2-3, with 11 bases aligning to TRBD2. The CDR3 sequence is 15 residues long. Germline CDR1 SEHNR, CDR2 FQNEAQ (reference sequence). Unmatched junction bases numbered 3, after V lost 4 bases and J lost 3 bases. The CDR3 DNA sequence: TGTGCCAGCAGCTCACTAGCGGGGGTGACAGATACGCAGTATTTT. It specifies CASSSLAGVTDTQYF.

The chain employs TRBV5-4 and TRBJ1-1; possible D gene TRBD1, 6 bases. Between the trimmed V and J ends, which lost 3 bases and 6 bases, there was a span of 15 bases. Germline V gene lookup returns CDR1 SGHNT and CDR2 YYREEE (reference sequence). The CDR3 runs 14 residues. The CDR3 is CASSSETGFAEAFF. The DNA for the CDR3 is TGTGCCAGCAGCTCCGAAACAGGGTTCGCTGAAGCTTTCTTT.

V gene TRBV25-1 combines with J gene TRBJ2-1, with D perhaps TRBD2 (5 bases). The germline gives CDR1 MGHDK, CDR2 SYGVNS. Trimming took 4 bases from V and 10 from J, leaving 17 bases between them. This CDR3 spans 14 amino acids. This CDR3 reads CASSGSPQSGEQFF. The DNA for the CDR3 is TGTGCCAGCAGTGGATCCCCTCAGAGCGGAGAGCAGTTCTTC.

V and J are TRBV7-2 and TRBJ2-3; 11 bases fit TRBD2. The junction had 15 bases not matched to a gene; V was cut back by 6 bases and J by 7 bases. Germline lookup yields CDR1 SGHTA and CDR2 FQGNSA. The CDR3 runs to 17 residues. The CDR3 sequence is CASSDWTSGPSLNTQYF. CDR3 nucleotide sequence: TGTGCCAGCAGTGATTGGACTAGCGGGCCGTCATTAAATACGCAGTATTTT.

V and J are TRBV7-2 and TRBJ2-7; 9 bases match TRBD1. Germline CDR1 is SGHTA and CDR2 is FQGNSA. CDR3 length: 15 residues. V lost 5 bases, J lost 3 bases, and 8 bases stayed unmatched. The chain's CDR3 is CASSPTGTGIYEQYF. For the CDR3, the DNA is TGTGCCAGCAGCCCAACCGGGACAGGGATCTACGAGCAGTACTTC.

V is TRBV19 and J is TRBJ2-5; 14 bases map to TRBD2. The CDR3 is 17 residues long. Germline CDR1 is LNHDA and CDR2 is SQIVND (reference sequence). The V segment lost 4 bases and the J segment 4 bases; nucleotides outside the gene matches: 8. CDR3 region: CASSTLGTSGGLETQYF. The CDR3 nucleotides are TGTGCCAGTAGTACATTAGGGACTAGCGGGGGCTTAGAGACCCAGTACTTC.

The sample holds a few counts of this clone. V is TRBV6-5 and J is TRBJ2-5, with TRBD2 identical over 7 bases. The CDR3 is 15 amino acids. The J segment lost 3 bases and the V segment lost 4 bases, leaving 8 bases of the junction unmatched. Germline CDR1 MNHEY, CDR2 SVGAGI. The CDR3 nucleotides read TGTGCCAGCAGTTCCCGGGGAGGGAAAAAAGAGACCCAGTACTTC. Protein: CASSSRGGKKETQYF.

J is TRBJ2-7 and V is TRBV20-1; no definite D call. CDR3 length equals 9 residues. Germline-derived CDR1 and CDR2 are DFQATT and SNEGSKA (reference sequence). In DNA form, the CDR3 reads TGCAGAAGAAACGGCGAGCAGTACTTC. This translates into CRRNGEQYF.

CDR3 sequence reads: CASSVRGADSNQPQHF. The CDR3 DNA follows: TGTGCCAGCTCAGTTAGAGGGGCGGATAGCAATCAGCCCCAGCATTTT. The gene calls are TRBV18 and TRBJ1-5; D possibly corresponds to TRBD1 (5 bases). CDR3 size: 16 residues. V was clipped by 5 bases and J by 0 bases, with 14 bases between them. The germline V gene encodes CDR1 KGHSH and CDR2 LQKENI.

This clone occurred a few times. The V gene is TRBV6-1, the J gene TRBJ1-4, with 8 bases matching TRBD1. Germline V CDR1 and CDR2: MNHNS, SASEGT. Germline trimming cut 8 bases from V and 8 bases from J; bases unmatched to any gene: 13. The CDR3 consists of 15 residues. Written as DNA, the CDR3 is TGTGCCAGCGGGGTCGAGGGGACAGGCCCCGAAAAACTGTTTTTT. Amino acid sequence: CASGVEGTGPEKLFF.

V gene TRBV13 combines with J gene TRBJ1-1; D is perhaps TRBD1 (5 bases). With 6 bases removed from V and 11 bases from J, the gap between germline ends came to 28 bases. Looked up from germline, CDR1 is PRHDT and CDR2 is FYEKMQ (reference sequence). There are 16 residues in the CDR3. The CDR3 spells CASRSPEYAGWLGAFF. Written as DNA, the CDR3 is TGTGCCAGCAGGTCCCCCGAATATGCAGGGTGGCTTGGCGCTTTCTTT.

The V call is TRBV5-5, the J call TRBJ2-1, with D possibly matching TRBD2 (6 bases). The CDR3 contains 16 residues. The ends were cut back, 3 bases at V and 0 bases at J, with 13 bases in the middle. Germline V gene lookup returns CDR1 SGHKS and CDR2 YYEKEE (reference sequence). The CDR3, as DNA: TGTGCCAGCAGCTCAGGGACTCTGAGCTCCTACAATGAGCAGTTCTTC. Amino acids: CASSSGTLSSYNEQFF.

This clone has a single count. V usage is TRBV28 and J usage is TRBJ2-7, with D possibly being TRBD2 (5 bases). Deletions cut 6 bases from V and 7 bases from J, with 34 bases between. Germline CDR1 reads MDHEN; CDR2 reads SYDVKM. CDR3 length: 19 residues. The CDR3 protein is CASSPPLWRAATTYWEQYF. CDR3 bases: TGTGCCAGCAGCCCACCCTTGTGGCGGGCGGCCACCACCTATTGGGAGCAGTACTTC.

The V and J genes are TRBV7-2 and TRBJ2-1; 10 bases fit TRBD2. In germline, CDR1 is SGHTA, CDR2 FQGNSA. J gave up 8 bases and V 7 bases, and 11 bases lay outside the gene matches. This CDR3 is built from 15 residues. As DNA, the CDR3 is TGTGCCAGCACGGGAGGGAGCGGGGGGGCCTATGAGCAGTTCTTC. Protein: CASTGGSGGAYEQFF.